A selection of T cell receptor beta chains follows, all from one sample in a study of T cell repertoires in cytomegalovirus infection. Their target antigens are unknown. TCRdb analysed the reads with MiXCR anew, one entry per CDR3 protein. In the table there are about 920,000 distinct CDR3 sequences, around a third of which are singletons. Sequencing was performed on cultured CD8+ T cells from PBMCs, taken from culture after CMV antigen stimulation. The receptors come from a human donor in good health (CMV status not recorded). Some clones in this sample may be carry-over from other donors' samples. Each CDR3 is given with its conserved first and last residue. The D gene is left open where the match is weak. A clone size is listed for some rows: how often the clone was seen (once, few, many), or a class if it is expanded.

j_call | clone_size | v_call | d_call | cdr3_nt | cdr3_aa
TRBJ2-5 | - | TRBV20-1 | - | TGCAGTCCAAGAGCCCCGACTAGGCTGGAGACCCAGTACTTC | CSPRAPTRLETQYF
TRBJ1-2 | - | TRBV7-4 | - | TGTGCCAGCAGCAAAAGCAGAAACACCCATGGCTACACCTTC | CASSKSRNTHGYTF
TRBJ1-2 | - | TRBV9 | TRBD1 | TGTGCCAGCATGGACAGGGTATCAGGCTACACCTTC | CASMDRVSGYTF
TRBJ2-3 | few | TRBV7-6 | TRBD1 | TGTGCCAGCAGCTACCGGACAGGGGGCGGAACAGATACGCAGTATTTT | CASSYRTGGGTDTQYF
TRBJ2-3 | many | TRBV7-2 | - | TGTGCCAGCAGCTCTCCACAACTTAGACAGACCCCGAGCACAGATACGCAGTATTTT | CASSSPQLRQTPSTDTQYF
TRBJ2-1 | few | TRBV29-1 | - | TGCAGCGTCCTGACGGATGAGCAGTTCTTC | CSVLTDEQFF
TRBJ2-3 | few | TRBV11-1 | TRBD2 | TGTGCCAGCAGCTTAGCGGGACTAGCGGGGATTTTTGATACGCAGTATTTT | CASSLAGLAGIFDTQYF
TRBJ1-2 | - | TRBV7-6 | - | TGTGCCAGCAGCTCAGAGATTAACTATGGCTACACCTTC | CASSSEINYGYTF
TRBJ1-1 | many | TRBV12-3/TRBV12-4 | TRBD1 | TGTGCCAGCAGGACAGGGGGGGGGACTGAAGCTTTCTTT | CASRTGGGTEAFF
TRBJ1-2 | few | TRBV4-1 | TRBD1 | TGCGCCAGCAGCGATCTGACCGGGACAGGGTATGGCTACACCTTC | CASSDLTGTGYGYTF
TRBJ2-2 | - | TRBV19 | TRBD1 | TGTGCCAGTAGTCTCCCCGGGACAGCGAACACCGGGGAGCTGTTTTTT | CASSLPGTANTGELFF
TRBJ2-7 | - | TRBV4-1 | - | TGCGCCAGCAGCCAAGAGGCCCCAGGGCACTACGAGCAGTACTTC | CASSQEAPGHYEQYF
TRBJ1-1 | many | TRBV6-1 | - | TGTGCCAGCAGTGGTTTTGCGACTGAAGCTTTCTTT | CASSGFATEAFF
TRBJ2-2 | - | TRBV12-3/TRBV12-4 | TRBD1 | TGTGCCAGCAGTTTACTACGGACAGGGAGGACCGGGGAGCTGTTTTTT | CASSLLRTGRTGELFF
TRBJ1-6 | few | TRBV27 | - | TGTGCCAGCAACCGCCCGGGACGGAATTCACCCCTCCACTTT | CASNRPGRNSPLHF
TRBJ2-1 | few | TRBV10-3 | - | TGTGCCATCAGTGGGGGGCAGAGCTCCTACAATGAGCAGTTCTTC | CAISGGQSSYNEQFF
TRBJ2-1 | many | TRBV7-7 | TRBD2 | TGTGCTAGCAGCGTGACTAGCGGTGGTGAGCAGTTCTTC | CASSVTSGGEQFF
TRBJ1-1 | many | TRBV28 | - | TGTGCCAGCAGTTTAGGGTACAGGGTCTACACTGAAGCTTTCTTT | CASSLGYRVYTEAFF
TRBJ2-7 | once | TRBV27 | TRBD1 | TGTGCCAGCAGAAGGGGACAGTTCTACGAGCAGTACTTC | CASRRGQFYEQYF
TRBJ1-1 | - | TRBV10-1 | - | TGCGCCAGCAGTGAGCATCGGACGGATGAAGCTTTCTTT | CASSEHRTDEAFF
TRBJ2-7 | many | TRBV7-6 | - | TGTGCCAGCAGCTTAGCTGAGACCTACGAGCAGTACTTC | CASSLAETYEQYF
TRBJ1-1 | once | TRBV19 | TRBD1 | TGTGCCAGTAGTAGGGACAGGGGGCAATCTGAAGCTTTCTTT | CASSRDRGQSEAFF
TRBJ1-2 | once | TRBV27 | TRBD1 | TGTGCCAGCAGTTTAAGTTTAATCGGAGGGACAGGGGCCGCCGGCTACACCTTC | CASSLSLIGGTGAAGYTF
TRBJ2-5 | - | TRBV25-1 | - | TGTGCCAGCAGTTCCAGGACAGCAAAAGAGACCCAGTACTTC | CASSSRTAKETQYF
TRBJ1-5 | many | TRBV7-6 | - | TGTGCCAGCAGCGTTAGGGGTAGCAATCAGCCCCAGCATTTT | CASSVRGSNQPQHF
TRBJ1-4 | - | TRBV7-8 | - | TGTGCCAGCAGCTTGGGCCAGTCTGGTGAAAAACTGTTTTTT | CASSLGQSGEKLFF
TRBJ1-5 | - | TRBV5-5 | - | TGTGCCAGCAGCTACCGGGGGGAAAGCAATCAGCCCCAGCATTTT | CASSYRGESNQPQHF